These 9 T cell receptor beta chains share one sample of origin, sequenced in a study of response to subunit inactivated influenza vaccine (dated 2018 in TCRdb). The library came from RT-PCR. Sequencing was carried out with an Illumina HiSeq 2500. TCRdb reran the public reads through fastp at Q25 and MiXCR, keeping productive beta chains. CDR3 protein sequences are deduplicated, and each keeps its most common genes and DNA. This sample gives more than 500,000 distinct CDR3 sequences in total; approximately 10% of them show up just once. The top ten clones comprise approximately 10% of the sample. The sample was also linked to a second study, of T cells expressing NK-cell markers. That second report states: TCR beta cDNA libraries were made by 5'RACE template switching that added a universal primer site and unique molecular identifiers.

Sequences were derived from PBMCs from blood, sampled on the day of vaccination. Receptors were obtained from a man in his forties or fifties who received an inactivated influenza vaccine. Donor details come from another sample of the same person, matched by shared clones.

The chain has TRBV28 and TRBJ2-7, with TRBD1 matching over 7 bases. V lost 7 bases to trimming and J lost 2 bases; unmatched junction nucleotides: 11. The CDR3 is 15 residues long. Germline V CDR1 and CDR2: MDHEN, SYDVKM. The CDR3 spells CASNPQDRRTYEQYF. In DNA, the CDR3 is TGTGCCAGCAACCCCCAGGACAGGAGGACCTACGAGCAGTACTTC.

This sequence joins TRBV7-2 and TRBJ2-7; D remains ambiguous. V was clipped by 1 base and J by 3 bases, with 13 bases between them. Per germline, CDR1 SGHTA and CDR2 FQGNSA. The length of the CDR3 is 15 residues. The CDR3 loop is CASSLGSSRDYEQYF. The CDR3 coding sequence is TGTGCCAGCAGCTTAGGTTCCTCCCGAGACTACGAGCAGTACTTC.

The chain employs TRBV7-2 and TRBJ2-3; 8 nucleotides align to TRBD1. V was pared by 3 bases and J by 5 bases, with 1 base of the junction left unmatched. The CDR3 length is 13 residues. Germline CDR1 reads SGHTA; CDR2 reads FQGNSA. Here the CDR3 DNA reads TGTGCCAGCAGCTTCAGGGGGCAAGATACGCAGTATTTT. This codes for CASSFRGQDTQYF.

This clonotype was counted a few times. The chain has TRBV3-1 and TRBJ2-3; D unresolved. Looked up from germline, CDR1 is LGHDT and CDR2 is YNNKEL (reference sequence). This CDR3 contains 16 residues. V lost 1 base and J lost 5, with 16 bases in between. The CDR3 nucleotides are TGTGCCAGCAGCCAAGTCCTCCGCGGCCCCCAAGATACGCAGTATTTT. Protein: CASSQVLRGPQDTQYF.

The genes are TRBV9 and TRBJ2-3; D may be TRBD2 (5 bases). The CDR3 length is 13 residues. From germline, CDR1 is SGDLS and CDR2 YYNGEE. Trimming took off 1 base at V and 10 bases at J, with 13 bases between the two ends. This CDR3 is CASSVTRESPQYF. The DNA for the CDR3 is TGTGCCAGCAGCGTAACGAGGGAGTCCCCGCAGTATTTT.

The chain couples TRBV20-1 to TRBJ2-7; the D gene is possibly TRBD1 (6 bases). This CDR3 has 13 residues. Per the germline V gene, CDR1 is DFQATT and CDR2 is SNEGSKA (reference sequence). V was shortened by 6 bases and J by 0 bases, with 12 bases between the two germline ends. The CDR3 loop reads CSASRDTSYEQYF. In nucleotides, the CDR3 is TGCAGTGCGAGCCGGGACACCTCCTACGAGCAGTACTTC.

The gene calls are TRBV6-1 and TRBJ2-5, with D possibly matching TRBD1 (8 bases). V lost 7 bases and J lost 6, with 18 bases in between. The CDR3 loop spans 14 amino acids. Germline-derived CDR1 and CDR2 are MNHNS and SASEGT. CDR3 loop: CASTLRGDRQTQYF. CDR3 DNA sequence: TGTGCCAGCACCCTACGGGGGGACAGGCAGACCCAGTACTTC.

This sequence joins TRBV4-3 and TRBJ2-3; no firm D call. The ends were cut back, 2 bases at V and 4 bases at J, with 19 bases in the middle. The germline V gene encodes CDR1 LGHNA and CDR2 YSLEER. The CDR3 loop spans 17 amino acids. The CDR3 loop is CASSQKSQSRLADTQYF. The DNA of the CDR3 is TGCGCCAGCAGCCAAAAGTCCCAGAGCCGGCTCGCAGATACGCAGTATTTT.

This clonotype was seen a handful of times. The chain recombines TRBV5-1 with TRBJ2-1, with D tentatively TRBD1 (6 bases). Trimming shortened V by 3 bases and J by 0 bases, and 13 bases separated the two germline ends. The CDR3 runs to 16 residues. Germline CDR1 SGHRS, CDR2 YFSETQ. In DNA form, the CDR3 reads TGCGCCAGCAGCTCCGCCCTAGGGGGCTCCTACAATGAGCAGTTCTTC. Protein sequence: CASSSALGGSYNEQFF.